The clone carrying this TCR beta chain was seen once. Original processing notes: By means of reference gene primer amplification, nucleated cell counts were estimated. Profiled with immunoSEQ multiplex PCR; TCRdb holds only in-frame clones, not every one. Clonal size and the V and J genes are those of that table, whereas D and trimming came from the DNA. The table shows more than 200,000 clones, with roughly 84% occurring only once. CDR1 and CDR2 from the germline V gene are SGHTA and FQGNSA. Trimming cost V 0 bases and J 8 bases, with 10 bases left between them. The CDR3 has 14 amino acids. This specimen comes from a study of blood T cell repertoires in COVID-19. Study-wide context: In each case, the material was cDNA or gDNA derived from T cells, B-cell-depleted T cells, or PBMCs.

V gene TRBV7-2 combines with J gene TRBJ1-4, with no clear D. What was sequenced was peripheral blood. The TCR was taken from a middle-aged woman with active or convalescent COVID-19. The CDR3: CASSLAGRLEKLFF. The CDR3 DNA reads TGTGCCAGCAGCTTAGCTGGCAGACTAGAAAAACTGTTTTTT.